Below, 21 T cell receptor beta chains from the same sample are listed, as sequenced in a study of cytomegalovirus exposure and HLA in healthy donors. PCR amplification relied on 60 Vbeta primers (plus 13 Jbeta primers). Sequencing used immunoSEQ multiplex PCR; TCRdb keeps in-frame clones, though not all of them. In the table there are about 50,000 clones, 60% to 80% of which are singletons. The sample was PBMCs. These receptor sequences come from a woman between 40 and 50 years old in good health and CMV-seropositive.

The chain recombines TRBV18 with TRBJ2-7, with no clear D. Trimming stripped 2 bases from V and 6 bases from J, with 14 bases between. CDR1 and CDR2 from the germline V gene are KGHSH and LQKENI. This CDR3 has 14 residues. CDR3 sequence reads: CASSPSLSPSEQYF. CDR3 bases: TGTGCCAGCTCACCAAGCCTCTCTCCCTCCGAGCAGTACTTC.

This chain uses TRBV7-9 with TRBJ2-7, with 9 bases matching TRBD1. V lost 4 bases and J lost 5; bases outside the gene matches: 3. Germline assignment: CDR1 SEHNR and CDR2 FQNEAQ (reference sequence). CDR3 length: 13 amino acids. The CDR3 spells CASSSGTGNEQYF. The DNA of the CDR3 is TGTGCCAGCAGCTCCGGGACAGGGAACGAGCAGTACTTC.

The sample holds a few counts of this clone. Written as DNA, the CDR3 is TGTGCCAGCAGCCACCCTGAGGCCGCAACCTACGAGCAGTACTTC. As protein: CASSHPEAATYEQYF. This rearrangement joins TRBV27 to TRBJ2-7, with D uncertain. V lost 6 bases to trimming and J lost 2 bases, with 17 bases between them. Germline loops: CDR1 MNHEY, CDR2 SMNVEV (reference sequence). The CDR3 has 15 residues.

In this sample, this clone turned up a few times. This chain connects TRBV7-2 to TRBJ2-7; TRBD2 matches 8 bases. Germline CDR1 SGHTA, CDR2 FQGNSA. V gave up 1 base and J gave up 2 bases; unmatched junction bases: 4. The CDR3 is 15 amino acids. The CDR3 protein is CASSLVGRGAYEQYF. CDR3 coding DNA: TGTGCCAGCAGCTTAGTAGGGCGGGGGGCCTACGAGCAGTACTTC.

CDR3 coding DNA: TGTGCCAGCAGCTTTCAGGGGCGAGTTGCTGAAGCTTTCTTT. It encodes CASSFQGRVAEAFF. This rearrangement joins TRBV7-2 to TRBJ1-1; D might be TRBD1 (6 bases). The CDR3 extends over 14 amino acids. Trimming took 3 bases from V and 6 from J, leaving 14 bases between them. CDR1 and CDR2 (germline): SGHTA, FQGNSA.

This chain joins TRBV6-1 and TRBJ2-7; TRBD1 aligns across 7 bases. The V gene's germline CDR1 is MNHNS and CDR2 SASEGT. The CDR3 consists of 16 residues. Germline trimming cut 6 bases from V and 2 bases from J; bases unmatched to any gene: 13. CDR3 in amino acids: CASSELRTGGTYEQYF. In DNA, the CDR3 is TGTGCCAGCAGCGAATTGAGGACAGGAGGTACCTACGAGCAGTACTTC.

The CDR3 loop reads CALNTPGQGLSGYTF. The DNA of the CDR3 is TGTGCCTTGAATACTCCGGGACAGGGGTTATCTGGCTACACCTTC. The chain uses TRBV30 and TRBJ1-2; 10 bases fit TRBD1. CDR1 and CDR2 (germline): GTSNPN, SVGIG (reference sequence). CDR3 length equals 15 residues. V lost 7 bases, J lost 7 bases, and 15 bases stayed unmatched.

The chain is built from TRBV7-3 and TRBJ2-7, with TRBD2 matching 7 bases. The CDR3 has 12 residues. J lost 4 bases, V lost 5 bases, and 2 bases had no gene match. Per germline, CDR1 SGHTA and CDR2 FQGTGA. CDR3 DNA sequence: TGTGCCAGCAGCCCCGGGGGGTACGAGCAGTACTTC. Protein sequence: CASSPGGYEQYF.

The chain joins TRBV9 to TRBJ2-5; D call uncertain. The V end was cut by 0 bases, the J end by 2 bases, with 5 bases between. The CDR3 contains 13 residues. The germline V gene encodes CDR1 SGDLS and CDR2 YYNGEE. CDR3 amino acids: CASSVDSQETQYF. The CDR3 nucleotides read TGTGCCAGCAGCGTAGATTCTCAAGAGACCCAGTACTTC.

This chain uses TRBV9 with TRBJ2-7; the match to TRBD1 covers 7 bases. This CDR3 spans 15 amino acids. Germline assignment: CDR1 SGDLS and CDR2 YYNGEE. V dropped 0 bases and J dropped 6; count of bases not matched to a gene: 9. The CDR3 spells CASSVGGQVGSEQYF. In DNA form, the CDR3 reads TGTGCCAGCAGCGTAGGAGGACAGGTAGGAAGCGAGCAGTACTTC.

The V call is TRBV5-8, the J call TRBJ2-7, with 7 bases identical to TRBD1. In germline, CDR1 is SGHTS, CDR2 YDEGEE. The junction had 7 bases not matched to a gene; V was cut back by 6 bases and J by 1 base. The CDR3 spans 14 residues. CDR3 bases: TGTGCCAGCAACCTCCGACAGGGTTCCTACGAGCAGTACTTC. Residues: CASNLRQGSYEQYF. Variable domain in full (rest from reference TRBV5-8 and TRBJ2-7): EAGVTQSPTHLIKTRGQQATLRCSPISGHTSVYWYQQALGLGLQFLLWYDEGEERNRGNFPPRFSGRQFPNYSSELNVNALELEDSALYLCASNLRQGSYEQYFGPGTRLTVT.

The chain carries TRBV2 and TRBJ2-1; tentatively, D is TRBD1 (6 bases). The CDR3 has 14 residues. V was shortened by 11 bases and J by 5 bases, with 19 bases between the two germline ends. CDR1 and CDR2 (germline): SNHLY, FYNNEI. CDR3 DNA sequence: TGTGCCGGAACGACGAGGACAGACAACAATGAGCAGTTCTTC. The encoded protein is CAGTTRTDNNEQFF.

In this sample, this clone turned up a few times. The CDR3 DNA reads TGTGCCAGCAGCCAAGTGTTTACAGGGACCACAGATACGCAGTATTTT. It translates to CASSQVFTGTTDTQYF. The chain joins TRBV14 to TRBJ2-3, with D possibly matching TRBD1 (6 bases). In germline, CDR1 is SGHDN, CDR2 FVKESK. CDR3 size: 16 residues. V lost 1 base to trimming and J lost 2 bases, with 13 bases between them.

This clone was observed once. The chain couples TRBV6-5 to TRBJ2-2; the D gene is possibly TRBD2 (7 bases). Germline assignment: CDR1 MNHEY and CDR2 SVGAGI. The CDR3 is 14 residues long. Trimming cost V 4 bases and J 8 bases, with 14 bases left between them. In DNA form, the CDR3 reads TGTGCCAGCAGTTCACAGGGACTACCGGGGGAGCTGTTTTTT. Amino acid sequence: CASSSQGLPGELFF.

The chain recombines TRBV4-1 with TRBJ2-7; tentatively, D is TRBD2 (5 bases). With 0 bases removed from V and 9 bases from J, the gap between germline ends came to 15 bases. Per the germline V gene, CDR1 is MGHRA and CDR2 is YSYEKL. The length of the CDR3 is 14 residues. The CDR3 protein is CASSQDGVATGQYF. CDR3 DNA sequence: TGCGCCAGCAGCCAAGACGGGGTTGCTACGGGGCAGTACTTC.

This clone was seen a few times. The chain is built from TRBV6-1 and TRBJ1-1, with 7 positions matching TRBD1. The CDR3 consists of 15 residues. V lost 1 base and J lost 4; bases outside the gene matches: 6. The germline CDR1 and CDR2 sequences are MNHNS and SASEGT. DNA of the CDR3: TGTGCCAGCAGTGAAGGCCCAGGGGGTGTCACTGAAGCTTTCTTT. This codes for CASSEGPGGVTEAFF.

This clone appeared a single time. CDR3 residues: CASSSSGNEKLFF. CDR3 DNA sequence: TGTGCCAGCAGCTCCTCGGGTAATGAAAAACTGTTTTTT. This sequence joins TRBV7-9 and TRBJ1-4; D unresolved. V lost 4 bases and J lost 4, with 7 bases in between. Germline V CDR1 and CDR2: SEHNR, FQNEAQ (reference sequence). This CDR3 spans 13 amino acids.

This sequence joins TRBV10-3 and TRBJ1-5, with 8 bases identical to TRBD1. J was trimmed by 2 bases and V by 1 base; bases with no gene match: 1. CDR3 length equals 15 residues. CDR1 ENHRY and CDR2 SYGVKD come from the germline V gene. In DNA form, the CDR3 reads TGTGCCATCAGTGAGTGGGGACAGGGCAATCAGCCCCAGCATTTT. It translates to CAISEWGQGNQPQHF.

The V gene is TRBV4-1, the J gene TRBJ2-7; D may be TRBD1 (5 bases). Deletions cut 2 bases from V and 3 bases from J, with 14 bases between. Germline loops: CDR1 MGHRA, CDR2 YSYEKL. The CDR3 extends over 15 amino acids. CDR3 amino acids: CASSQSILGDYEQYF. The DNA of the CDR3 is TGCGCCAGCAGCCAATCTATCCTAGGGGACTACGAGCAGTACTTC.

This sequence joins TRBV6-4 and TRBJ1-2, with D unclear. This CDR3 is 15 amino acids long. Germline CDR1 MRHNA, CDR2 SNTAGT. V gave up 2 bases and J gave up 7 bases, with 17 bases separating them. CDR3 nucleotide sequence: TGTGCCAGCAGTGACCAGTTCCCTCCTCGGGGTGGCTACACCTTC. Translation gives CASSDQFPPRGGYTF.

This chain uses TRBV7-6 with TRBJ1-1; D is uncertain. Germline V gene data show CDR1 as SGHVS and CDR2 as FNYEAQ. There are 16 residues in the CDR3. Trimming pared 2 bases from V and 0 bases from J, leaving 13 bases between. Here the CDR3 reads CASSLREREMNTEAFF. The CDR3 DNA is TGTGCCAGCAGCTTAAGGGAGCGGGAAATGAACACTGAAGCTTTCTTT.